This T cell receptor (beta chain) was identified in a study of shared clonotypes between healthy human individuals. Clones were sequenced by immunoSEQ multiplex PCR, and TCRdb holds only the in-frame ones, with some missing. The sample lists about 490,000 clones; over 60% were seen once. The TCR sequence derives from a woman between 35 and 50 years old in good health. Some clones in this sample may be carry-over from other donors' samples. Sequencing used PBMCs.

The CDR3 nucleotides are TGTGCCAGCAGCCTCCGACGAGGTAGCGGGAGATTCGACGAGCAGTACTTC. It translates to CASSLRRGSGRFDEQYF. This chain connects TRBV5-6 to TRBJ2-7, with TRBD2 matching 9 bases. V was clipped by 4 bases and J by 5 bases; unmatched bases: 16. CDR1 and CDR2 (germline): SGHDT, YYEEEE. The CDR3 has 17 residues.